This is a list of T cell receptor beta chains from one sample in a study of blood T cells in healthy people across ages. TCRdb reprocessed the 5' RACE reads via MiXCR and lists one record per CDR3 protein. The data show fewer than 1,000,000 distinct CDR3 sequences, 35% to 50% seen once. Sequencing was done on a sample of blood. The receptors come from an elderly man in good health. The CDR3 runs from the conserved cysteine through the conserved F or W. Each record gives: clone size, V gene, J gene, D gene, CDR3 protein, CDR3 DNA. The D gene is left open where the match is weak. Clone size, where shown, is once, few, many, or a class for clones that have expanded.

>few|TRBV5-1|TRBJ2-7|TRBD1
CASSSITGVGYEQYF
TGCGCCAGCAGCTCGATCACAGGGGTGGGTTACGAGCAGTACTTC
>-|TRBV12-3/TRBV12-4|TRBJ2-5|-
CASREGQTFQETQYF
TGTGCCAGCCGTGAGGGGCAGACCTTCCAAGAGACCCAGTACTTC
>-|TRBV7-2|TRBJ2-7|-
CASSLAFERAQYF
TGTGCCAGCAGCTTAGCTTTTGAGCGGGCGCAGTACTTC
>-|TRBV28|TRBJ2-7|-
CASSLKLPGREQYF
TGTGCCAGCAGTTTAAAGCTCCCCGGTCGGGAGCAGTACTTC
>many|TRBV12-3/TRBV12-4|TRBJ2-1|TRBD2
CASSLTTGTSGRNEQFF
TGTGCCAGCAGTTTAACCACCGGGACTAGCGGGAGAAATGAGCAGTTCTTC
>-|TRBV3-1|TRBJ2-7|-
CASSQEGARGEQYF
TGTGCCAGCAGCCAAGAGGGGGCGCGGGGCGAGCAGTACTTC
>few|TRBV7-7|TRBJ2-3|-
CASSLGRSDTQYF
TGTGCTAGCAGCTTGGGACGATCTGATACGCAGTATTTT
>many|TRBV7-2|TRBJ2-5|TRBD2
CASSLEASGNWGETQYF
TGTGCCAGCAGCTTAGAGGCTAGCGGGAATTGGGGGGAGACCCAGTACTTC
>-|TRBV20-1|TRBJ2-7|-
CSARARDGRYNEQYF
TGCAGTGCTAGAGCCCGGGACGGACGCTACAATGAGCAGTACTTC
>-|TRBV5-1|TRBJ1-4|-
CASSVDGSNEKLFF
TGCGCCAGCAGCGTGGACGGATCCAATGAAAAACTGTTTTTT
>-|TRBV7-9|TRBJ1-2|-
CASSALPRDGYTF
TGTGCCAGCAGCGCACTCCCCAGGGATGGCTACACCTTC
>-|TRBV10-3|TRBJ2-1|-
CAISERGDGYNGQFF
TGTGCCATCAGTGAGAGGGGAGATGGATACAATGGGCAGTTCTTC
>-|TRBV28|TRBJ2-7|TRBD2
CASSQLSLLAGDHEQYF
TGTGCCAGCAGTCAGCTCAGCCTCTTAGCGGGAGACCACGAGCAGTACTTC
>-|TRBV7-3|TRBJ2-2|-
CASSATGTGELFF
TGTGCCAGCAGCGCTACAGGGACCGGGGAGCTGTTTTTT
>-|TRBV12-3/TRBV12-4|TRBJ2-1|-
CASSDQCEQFF
TGTGCCAGCAGCGACCAGTGCGAGCAGTTCTTC
>many|TRBV15|TRBJ2-3|TRBD2
CATSRDLAGAHTDTQYF
TGTGCCACCAGCAGAGATCTAGCGGGCGCCCACACAGATACGCAGTATTTT
>once|TRBV2|TRBJ2-3|-
CASSDGAVTSTDTQYF
TGTGCCAGCAGTGATGGGGCAGTAACTAGCACAGATACGCAGTATTTT
>-|TRBV2|TRBJ1-4|-
CASSDDGTNEKLFF
TGTGCCAGCAGTGACGACGGAACTAATGAAAAACTGTTTTTT
>-|TRBV20-1|TRBJ2-7|TRBD2
CSADGTSGSNEQYF
TGCAGTGCCGACGGGACTAGCGGGAGCAATGAGCAGTACTTC
>-|TRBV2|TRBJ2-7|TRBD2
CASRMAGAYEQYF
TGTGCCAGCAGAATGGCGGGAGCCTACGAGCAGTACTTC
>-|TRBV20-1|TRBJ2-5|-
CSAREYSLISQETQYF
TGCAGTGCTAGAGAGTACAGTCTAATAAGCCAAGAGACCCAGTACTTC
>-|TRBV6-1|TRBJ2-7|TRBD1
CATTRQGSYEQYF
TGTGCCACGACCAGACAGGGCTCCTACGAGCAGTACTTC
>-|TRBV9|TRBJ1-2|-
CASSVGVGGNYGYTF
TGTGCCAGCAGCGTAGGGGTCGGAGGAAACTATGGCTACACCTTC
>few|TRBV29-1|TRBJ1-5|TRBD1
CSAKTGNNQPQHF
TGCAGCGCCAAGACAGGGAACAATCAGCCCCAGCATTTT
>many|TRBV5-1|TRBJ2-7|-
CARGGQSYEQYF
TGCGCCAGAGGAGGACAGTCCTACGAGCAGTACTTC
>-|TRBV20-1|TRBJ2-3|TRBD1
CSASRPQGGTDTQYF
TGCAGTGCTAGCCGACCTCAGGGGGGCACAGATACGCAGTATTTT
>few|TRBV20-1|TRBJ2-1|-
CSARDVRDYNEQFF
TGCAGTGCTAGAGATGTGCGGGACTACAATGAGCAGTTCTTC
>-|TRBV7-2|TRBJ2-7|-
CASSLDLFSRNEQYF
TGTGCCAGCAGCTTGGACCTTTTCTCCCGAAACGAGCAGTACTTC
>-|TRBV7-2|TRBJ2-7|TRBD2
CASSSGTSGSQEQYF
TGTGCCAGCAGCTCCGGGACTAGCGGGAGTCAGGAGCAGTACTTC
>few|TRBV7-3|TRBJ2-1|-
CASSPWFGPNEQFF
TGTGCCAGCAGCCCCTGGTTTGGACCCAATGAGCAGTTCTTC
>-|TRBV25-1|TRBJ1-2|-
CASSDARYGYTF
TGTGCCAGCAGTGATGCTCGCTATGGCTACACCTTC
>-|TRBV28|TRBJ2-4|-
CASSFRDRNIQYF
TGTGCCAGCAGTTTTCGGGATCGAAACATTCAGTACTTC
>-|TRBV5-5|TRBJ2-2|TRBD2
CASSLGLAGVTGELFF
TGTGCCAGCAGCTTGGGCCTAGCGGGAGTCACCGGGGAGCTGTTTTTT
>once|TRBV30|TRBJ1-2|-
CAFHRARLGYTF
TGTGCCTTCCACAGGGCCAGGCTTGGCTACACCTTC
>-|TRBV2|TRBJ2-7|-
CASGEYEQYF
TGTGCCAGCGGGGAGTACGAGCAGTACTTC
>-|TRBV9|TRBJ1-2|-
CASSGNAGVSGYTF
TGTGCCAGCAGCGGAAATGCAGGAGTCTCTGGCTACACCTTC
>-|TRBV29-1|TRBJ2-2|-
CSVSLLWSGTGELFF
TGCAGCGTTAGCCTACTTTGGTCGGGAACCGGGGAGCTGTTTTTT